This T cell receptor beta chain came from a study of vaccination and CD4 T cells after COVID-19. Study-wide background: Overlapping spike pools from SARS-CoV-2 and HCoV-NL63, HCoV-OC43 and HCoV-229E served as culture stimuli. Overall study results and limits: Recorded median SARS-CoV-2-reactive clonotype numbers increased from approximately 21 to 40 without reaching significance.

This clonotype has a handful of counts. The antigen is undetermined. Sequencing of the DNA from cultured CD4+ T cells was carried out with the Oncomine TCR Beta short-read assay. The genomic DNA was obtained from cultured CD4+ T cells by extraction with the QIAamp micro DNA kit. Each CDR3 protein is one row after TCRdb ran MiXCR on the PCR reads. The data show some 9,100 distinct CDR3 sequences, 38% seen once. Treatment described: roughly ten-day PBMC culture with coronavirus spike peptide pools or control peptides (ViraFEST assay). It was before the COVID-19 pandemic (2011-2018) that the unexposed donor's CD4+ T cells were collected. Before TCRs were sequenced, ViraFEST expanded antigen-specific T cells with peptide pools. Four cold-coronavirus spikes, along with SARS-CoV-2 S/N, were used to probe unexposed-donor CD4+ T cells, cells permitting. The junction had 17 bases not matched to a gene; V was cut back by 3 bases and J by 1 base. There are 20 residues in the CDR3. CDR1 and CDR2 (germline): DFQATT, SNEGSKA (reference sequence).

Source material: CD4+ T cells from blood, cultured in vitro. The gene calls are TRBV20-1 and TRBJ2-5; TRBD2 aligns across 13 bases. This sequence originates from a human donor in good health. The CDR3 DNA follows: TGCAGTGCTAGCGGGTTGGGCGGACTAGCGGGAGAGGGCGTCCAAGAGACCCAGTACTTC. As protein: CSASGLGGLAGEGVQETQYF.